This T cell receptor (beta chain) was sequenced during a study of cytomegalovirus exposure and HLA in healthy donors. Study-wide results and caveats: Reported results showed that the classifier diagnosed cytomegalovirus status with high specificity and sensitivity. Rarity characterized most TCR sequences, yet some public TCRs appeared in many donors. Specific recognition of CMV antigens was confirmed in vitro for three chains (all CMV-associated). The study recorded 164 TCR beta chains that were cytomegalovirus-associated.

With respect to this clone: Its target is unknown.

Germline V gene lookup returns CDR1 GTSNPN and CDR2 SVGIG (reference sequence). Trimming pared 4 bases from V and 3 bases from J, leaving 7 bases between. This CDR3 has 11 residues. Libraries were prepared by immunoSEQ multiplex PCR; TCRdb keeps only in-frame clonotypes and omits some of them. The sample includes about 360,000 clones, 80% to 90% of them seen just once. V is TRBV30 and J is TRBJ2-7, with a tentative D call TRBD1 (5 bases). This sequence was found in a woman aged 18-30 years in good health and CMV-seronegative. The sample consisted of PBMCs. DNA for the CDR3: TGTGCCTGGAAGACAGTCTACGAGCAGTACTTC. Translating gives CAWKTVYEQYF.